This TCR beta chain was obtained from a study of identical twins (dated by TCRdb to the mid-2010s). Broadly, across the study: TCR alpha and beta repertoires from monozygotic twins, unrelated adults of various ages and cord blood were deep-sequenced to test whether fetal clonotypes persist. To rule out contamination, replicate twin experiments were performed at different times with different library preparation protocols. The paper as a whole reports these results and caveats: Compared with coincidental sharing between unrelated individuals, out-of-frame TCR alpha sequences shared between twins had an excess of sequences with low generation probability. Zero-insertion analyses could be partly confounded by invariant T cells such as MAIT and iNKT, though diverse VJ usage argued against such confounding for most clonotypes. Fewer insertions were carried by abundant cord blood beta clonotypes, a similar but weaker trend appeared in young adult naive repertoires, and no such trend appeared in memory repertoires. In monozygotic twins, recombination models systematically underestimated out-of-frame TCR alpha sharing, but the models matched the sharing seen between unrelated individuals. Because the same donors could not be followed over many years, the conclusions depended on cross-sectional statistical analysis. The excess sharing between twins in beta out-of-frame sequences was weaker because fewer shared sequences reduced the signal-to-noise ratio.

All donors were healthy Caucasians. Three pairs of female monozygotic twins, all aged about 18 to 30 years, made up the twin cohort. RNA for TCR libraries was isolated from peripheral blood mononuclear cells. To prepare the library, 5' RACE was applied. Instrument used: Illumina HiSeq 2000. A universal primer binding site was added through template switching, and the final cDNA carried a unique molecular identifier so that TCR cDNA molecules could be counted accurately. Specific primers in the conserved constant-segment region were used to synthesize first-strand cDNA for the TCR alpha and beta chains. To control for contamination, every cDNA library was double barcoded, receiving both a SMART-Mk sample barcode and Illumina barcodes. Two successive PCR steps introduced TruSeq adapter sequences along with Illumina sample barcodes. TCR alpha and beta cDNA libraries were sequenced on the Illumina HiSeq platform with custom primers. The source study handled its data this way. Unique molecular identifiers were extracted from raw reads with MiGEC, and CDR3 positions were determined with MiXCR. For each individual, recombination models were inferred using an EM algorithm with the repgenHMM and IGoR tools. Shared clonotype analysis was performed with the tcR package in R, normalizing sharing by the product of cloneset sizes. To study raw recombination without the effects of thymic and clonal selection, out-of-frame nonproductive sequences were analyzed. The public reads were quality trimmed at Q25 with fastp and then assembled into clones with MiXCR by TCRdb, keeping productive beta chains. Each entry is one CDR3 protein sequence, shown with its most common DNA and genes. It is TCRdb's table, rather than the study itself, that gives the V and J calls and clone size. A total of fewer than 800,000 distinct CDR3 sequences appear in this sample, roughly 7.1% of them only once. 1.6% of the sample is in the top ten clones.

The germline V gene supplies CDR1 KGHDR and CDR2 SFDVKD. After removal of 1 base from V and 6 bases from J, the junction retains 2 bases not matched to a gene. From the cysteine through the phenylalanine, the CDR3 covers 16 amino acids. Only the CDR3 part of the read is kept: 48 bases, read in frame from the first base. Notes on this clonotype: What antigen it recognizes has not been identified. No per-base quality is available; no much larger clone lies one base away.

These data also featured in a second study, about yellow fever vaccine responses in identical twins. According to the second study: The authors reported that the T cell response to vaccination in identical twins appeared partly convergent and partly personalized. Focusing on identical twins, the study followed the T cell clones that responded to the vaccine, and did so with precision.

Sequenced input: PBMCs. This receptor was identified in a woman between 18 and 30 years old in good health. This receptor chain uses TRBV24-1 and TRBJ2-1; the central 13 bases match TRBD2. The CDR3 has the sequence CATSDFGLAGVNEQFF. The DNA sequence is given as TGTGCCACCAGTGATTTTGGACTAGCGGGAGTCAATGAGCAGTTCTTC.